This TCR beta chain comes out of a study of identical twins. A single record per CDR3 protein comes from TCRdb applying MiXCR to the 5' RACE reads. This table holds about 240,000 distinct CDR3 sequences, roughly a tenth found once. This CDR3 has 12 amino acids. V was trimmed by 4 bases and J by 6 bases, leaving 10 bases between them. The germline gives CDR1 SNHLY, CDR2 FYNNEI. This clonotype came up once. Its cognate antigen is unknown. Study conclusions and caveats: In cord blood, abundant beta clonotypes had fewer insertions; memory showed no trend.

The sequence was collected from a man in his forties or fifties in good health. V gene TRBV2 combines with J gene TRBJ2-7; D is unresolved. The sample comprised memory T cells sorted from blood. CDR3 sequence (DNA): TGTGCCAGCAGTGGAAGTTCGGCCGAGCAGTACTTC. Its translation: CASSGSSAEQYF.